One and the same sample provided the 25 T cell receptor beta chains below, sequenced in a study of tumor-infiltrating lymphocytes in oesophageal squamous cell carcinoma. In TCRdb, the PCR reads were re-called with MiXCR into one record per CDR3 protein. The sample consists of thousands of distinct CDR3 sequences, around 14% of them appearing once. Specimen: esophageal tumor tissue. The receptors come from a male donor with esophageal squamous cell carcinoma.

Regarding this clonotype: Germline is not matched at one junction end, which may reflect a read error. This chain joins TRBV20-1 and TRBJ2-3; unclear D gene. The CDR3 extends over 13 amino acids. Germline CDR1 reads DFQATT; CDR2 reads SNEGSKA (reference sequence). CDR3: CSGRTGGTDTQYF. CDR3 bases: TGCAGTGGTAGAACGGGTGGCACAGATACGCAGTATTTT.

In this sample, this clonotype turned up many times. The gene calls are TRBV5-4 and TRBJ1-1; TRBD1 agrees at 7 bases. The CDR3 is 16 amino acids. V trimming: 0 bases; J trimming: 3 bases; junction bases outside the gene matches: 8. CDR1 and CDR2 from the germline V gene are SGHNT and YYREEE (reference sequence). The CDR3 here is CASSLGSGGLYTEAFF. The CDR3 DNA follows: TGTGCCAGCAGCTTGGGATCAGGGGGGCTCTACACTGAAGCTTTCTTT.

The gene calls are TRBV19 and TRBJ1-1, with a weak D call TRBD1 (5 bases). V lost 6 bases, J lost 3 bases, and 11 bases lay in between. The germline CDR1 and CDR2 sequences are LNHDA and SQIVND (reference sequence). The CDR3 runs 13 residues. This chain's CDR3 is CASSLTGDTEAFF. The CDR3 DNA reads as TGTGCCAGTAGCCTCACGGGGGACACTGAAGCTTTCTTT.

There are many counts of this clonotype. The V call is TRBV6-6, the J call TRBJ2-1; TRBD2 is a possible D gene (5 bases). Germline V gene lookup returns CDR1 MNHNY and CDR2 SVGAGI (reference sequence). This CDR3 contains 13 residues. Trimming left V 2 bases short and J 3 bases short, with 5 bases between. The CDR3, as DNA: TGTGCCAGCAGTTACCGGGACTACAATGAGCAGTTCTTC. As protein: CASSYRDYNEQFF.

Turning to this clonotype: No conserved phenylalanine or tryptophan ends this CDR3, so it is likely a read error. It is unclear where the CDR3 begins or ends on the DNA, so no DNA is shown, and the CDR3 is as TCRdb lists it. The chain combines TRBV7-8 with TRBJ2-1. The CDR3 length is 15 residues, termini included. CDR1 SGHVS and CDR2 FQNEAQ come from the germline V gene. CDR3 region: CASSLASWNEQFFGS.

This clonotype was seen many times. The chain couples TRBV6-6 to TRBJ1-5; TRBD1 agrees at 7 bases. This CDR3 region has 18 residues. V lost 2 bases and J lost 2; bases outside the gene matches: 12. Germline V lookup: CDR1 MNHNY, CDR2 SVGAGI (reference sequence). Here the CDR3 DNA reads TGTGCCAGCAGTTACGGACAGGTTCGCCTCGGGGGCAATCAGCCCCAGCATTTT. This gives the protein CASSYGQVRLGGNQPQHF.

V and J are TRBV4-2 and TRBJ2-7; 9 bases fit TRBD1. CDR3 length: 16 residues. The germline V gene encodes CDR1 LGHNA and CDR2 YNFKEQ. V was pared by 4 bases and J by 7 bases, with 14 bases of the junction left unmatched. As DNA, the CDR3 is TGTGCCAGCAGCCCCCAGGGACAGGGTAGGGGCAATGAGCAGTACTTC. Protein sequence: CASSPQGQGRGNEQYF.

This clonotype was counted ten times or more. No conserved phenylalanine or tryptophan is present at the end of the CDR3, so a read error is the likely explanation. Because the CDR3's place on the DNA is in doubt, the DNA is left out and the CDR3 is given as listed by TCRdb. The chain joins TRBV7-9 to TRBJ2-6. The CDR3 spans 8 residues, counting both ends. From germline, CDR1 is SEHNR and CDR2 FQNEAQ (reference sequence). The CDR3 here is CASSFGTS.

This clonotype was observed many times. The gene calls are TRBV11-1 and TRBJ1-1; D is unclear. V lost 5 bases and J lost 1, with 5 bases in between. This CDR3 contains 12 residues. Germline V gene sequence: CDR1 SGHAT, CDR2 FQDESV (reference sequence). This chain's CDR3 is CASSRGNTEAFF. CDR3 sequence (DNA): TGTGCCAGCAGCCGGGGGAACACTGAAGCTTTCTTT.

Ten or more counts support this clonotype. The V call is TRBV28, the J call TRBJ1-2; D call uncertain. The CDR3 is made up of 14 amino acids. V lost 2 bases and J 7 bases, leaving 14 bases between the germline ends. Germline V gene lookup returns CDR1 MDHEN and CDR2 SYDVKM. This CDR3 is CASSLIALVAGYTF. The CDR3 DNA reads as TGTGCCAGCAGTTTAATAGCATTGGTGGCTGGCTACACCTTC.

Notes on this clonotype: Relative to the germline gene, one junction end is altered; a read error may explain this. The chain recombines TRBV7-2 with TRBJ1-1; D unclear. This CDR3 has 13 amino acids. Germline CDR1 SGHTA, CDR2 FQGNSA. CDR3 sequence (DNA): TGTGCCAGCAGCCTCCTGCGTGTCACTGGAGCTTTCTTT. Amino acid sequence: CASSLLRVTGAFF.

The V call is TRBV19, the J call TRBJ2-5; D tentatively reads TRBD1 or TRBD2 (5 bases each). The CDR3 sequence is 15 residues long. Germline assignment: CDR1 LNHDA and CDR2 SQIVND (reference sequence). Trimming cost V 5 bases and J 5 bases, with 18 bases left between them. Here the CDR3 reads CASSAGTHIKETQYF. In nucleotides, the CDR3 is TGTGCCAGTAGTGCCGGGACCCACATTAAGGAGACCCAGTACTTC.

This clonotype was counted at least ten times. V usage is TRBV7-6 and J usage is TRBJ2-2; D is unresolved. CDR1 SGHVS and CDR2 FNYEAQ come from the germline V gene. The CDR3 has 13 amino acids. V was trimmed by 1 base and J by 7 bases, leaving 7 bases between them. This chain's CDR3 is CASSLEWDGELFF. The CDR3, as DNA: TGTGCCAGCAGCTTAGAGTGGGACGGGGAGCTGTTTTTT.

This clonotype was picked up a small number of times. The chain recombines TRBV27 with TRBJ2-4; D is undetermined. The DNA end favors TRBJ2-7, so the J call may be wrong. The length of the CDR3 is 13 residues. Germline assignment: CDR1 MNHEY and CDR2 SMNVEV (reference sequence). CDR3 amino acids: CASSSREYGEQYF. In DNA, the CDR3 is TGTGCCAGCAGTTCCCGCGAGTACGGCGAGCAGTACTTC.

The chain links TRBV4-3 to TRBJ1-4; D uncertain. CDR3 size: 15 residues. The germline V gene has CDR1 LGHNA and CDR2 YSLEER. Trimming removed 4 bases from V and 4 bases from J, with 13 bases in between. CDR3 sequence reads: CASSRGPDRNEKLFF. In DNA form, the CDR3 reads TGCGCCAGCAGCCGCGGACCGGATCGTAATGAAAAACTGTTTTTT.

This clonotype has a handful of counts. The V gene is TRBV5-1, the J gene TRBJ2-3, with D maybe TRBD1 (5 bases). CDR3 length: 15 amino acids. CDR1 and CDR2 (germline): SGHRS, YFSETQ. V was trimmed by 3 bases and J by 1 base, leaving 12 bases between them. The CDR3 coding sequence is TGCGCCAGCAGCTATTCAGGGTTTCGCACAGATACGCAGTATTTT. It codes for CASSYSGFRTDTQYF. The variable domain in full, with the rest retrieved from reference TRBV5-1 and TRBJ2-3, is KAGVTQTPRYLIKTRGQQVTLSCSPISGHRSVSWYQQTPGQGLQFLFEYFSETQRNKGNFPGRFSGRQFSNSRSEMNVSTLELGDSALYLCASSYSGFRTDTQYFGPGTRLTVL.

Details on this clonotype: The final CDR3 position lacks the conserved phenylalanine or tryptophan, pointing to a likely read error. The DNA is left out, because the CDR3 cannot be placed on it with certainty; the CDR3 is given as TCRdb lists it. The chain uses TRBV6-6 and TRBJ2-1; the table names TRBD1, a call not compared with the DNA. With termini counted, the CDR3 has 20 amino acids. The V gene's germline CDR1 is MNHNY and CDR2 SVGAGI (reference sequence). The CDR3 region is CASTQVGWTGVHSYEQYFGN.

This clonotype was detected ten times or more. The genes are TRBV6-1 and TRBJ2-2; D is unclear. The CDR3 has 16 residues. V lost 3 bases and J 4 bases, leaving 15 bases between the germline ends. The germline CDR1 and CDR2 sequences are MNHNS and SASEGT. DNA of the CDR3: TGTGCCAGCAGTGATTTGGGTAGGGTGAGCACCGGGGAGCTGTTTTTT. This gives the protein CASSDLGRVSTGELFF.

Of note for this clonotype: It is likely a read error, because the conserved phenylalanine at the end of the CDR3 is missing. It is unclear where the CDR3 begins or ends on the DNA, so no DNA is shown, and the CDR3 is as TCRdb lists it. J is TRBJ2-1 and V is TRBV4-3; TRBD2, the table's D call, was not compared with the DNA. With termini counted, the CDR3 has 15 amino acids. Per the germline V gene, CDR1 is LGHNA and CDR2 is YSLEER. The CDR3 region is CASSQGTSSPLHFGN.

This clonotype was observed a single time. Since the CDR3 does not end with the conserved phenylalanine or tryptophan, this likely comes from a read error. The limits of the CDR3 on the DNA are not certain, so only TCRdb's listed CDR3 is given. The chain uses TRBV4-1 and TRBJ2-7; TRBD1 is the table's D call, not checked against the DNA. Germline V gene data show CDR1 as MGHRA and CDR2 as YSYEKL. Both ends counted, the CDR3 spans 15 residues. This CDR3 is CASSWGPLYGYTFGS.

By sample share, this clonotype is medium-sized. The CDR3 region has the DNA TGTGCCAGCACACGACAGGTTGAAGCTTTCTTT. Protein product: CASTRQVEAFF. The chain is built from TRBV7-9 and TRBJ1-1; tentatively, D is TRBD1 (6 bases). The V end was cut by 7 bases, the J end by 7 bases, with 10 bases between. The germline gives CDR1 SEHNR, CDR2 FQNEAQ (reference sequence). The CDR3 totals 11 residues.

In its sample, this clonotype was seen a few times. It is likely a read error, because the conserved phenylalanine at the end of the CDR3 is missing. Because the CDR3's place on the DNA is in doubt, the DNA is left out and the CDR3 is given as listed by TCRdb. CDR3 protein: CASSLGPGSNYGYTFGS. V is TRBV7-2 and J is TRBJ2-5. The germline V gene encodes CDR1 SGHTA and CDR2 FQGNSA. The CDR3 is made up of 17 amino acids, end residues included.

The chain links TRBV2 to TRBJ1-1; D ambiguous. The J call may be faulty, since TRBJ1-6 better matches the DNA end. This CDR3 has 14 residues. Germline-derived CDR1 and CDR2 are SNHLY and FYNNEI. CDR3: CASSEAGSWSPLHF. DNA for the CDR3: TGTGCCAGCAGTGAAGCAGGGAGCTGGTCACCCCTCCACTTT.

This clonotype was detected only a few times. The CDR3 DNA sequence: TGCGCCAGCAGGCTCACAGGGGTGGACGAGCAGTACTTC. Translation gives CASRLTGVDEQYF. The J gene is TRBJ2-7, the V gene TRBV5-1, with 7 bases matching TRBD1. CDR1 SGHRS and CDR2 YFSETQ come from the germline V gene. J lost 5 bases, V lost 5 bases, and 7 bases had no gene match. This CDR3 comprises 13 residues.

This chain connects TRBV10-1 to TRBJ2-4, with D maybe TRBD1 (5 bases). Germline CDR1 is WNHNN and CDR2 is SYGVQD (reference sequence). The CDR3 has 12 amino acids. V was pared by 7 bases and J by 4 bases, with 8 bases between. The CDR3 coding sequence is TGCGCCAGCAATGCAGGGAAAAACATTCAGTACTTC. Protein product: CASNAGKNIQYF.